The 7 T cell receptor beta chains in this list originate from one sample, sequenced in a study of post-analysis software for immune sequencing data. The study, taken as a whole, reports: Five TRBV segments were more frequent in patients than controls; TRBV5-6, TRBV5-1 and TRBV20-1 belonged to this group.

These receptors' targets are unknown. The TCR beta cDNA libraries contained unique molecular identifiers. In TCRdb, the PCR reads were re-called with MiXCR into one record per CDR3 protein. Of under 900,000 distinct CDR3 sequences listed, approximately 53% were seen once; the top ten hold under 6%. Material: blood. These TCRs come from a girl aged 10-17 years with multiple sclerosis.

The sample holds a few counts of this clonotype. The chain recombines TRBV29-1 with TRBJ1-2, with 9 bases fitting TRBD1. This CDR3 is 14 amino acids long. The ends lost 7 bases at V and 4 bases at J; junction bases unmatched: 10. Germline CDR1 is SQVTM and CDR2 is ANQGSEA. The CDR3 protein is CSGLTGGTRYGYTF. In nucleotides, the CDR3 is TGCAGCGGCCTGACAGGGGGTACGCGCTATGGCTACACCTTC.

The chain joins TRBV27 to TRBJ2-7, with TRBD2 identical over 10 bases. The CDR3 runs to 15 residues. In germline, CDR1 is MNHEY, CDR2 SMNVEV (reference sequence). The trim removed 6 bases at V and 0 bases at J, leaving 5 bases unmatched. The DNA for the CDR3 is TGTGCCAGCAGGCCCTGGACTAGCGGCTCCTACGAGCAGTACTTC. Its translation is CASRPWTSGSYEQYF.

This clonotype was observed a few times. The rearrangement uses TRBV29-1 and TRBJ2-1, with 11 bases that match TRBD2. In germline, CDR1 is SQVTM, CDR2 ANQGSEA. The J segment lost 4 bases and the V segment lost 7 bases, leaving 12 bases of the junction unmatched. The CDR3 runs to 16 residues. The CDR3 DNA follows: TGCAGCGCCAAGGGCCTAGCGGGAGGTTCGTACAATGAGCAGTTCTTC. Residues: CSAKGLAGGSYNEQFF.

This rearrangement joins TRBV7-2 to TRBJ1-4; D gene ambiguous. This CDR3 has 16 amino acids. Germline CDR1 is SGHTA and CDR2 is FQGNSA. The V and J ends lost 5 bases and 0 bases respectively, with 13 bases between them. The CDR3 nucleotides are TGTGCCAGCAGCCCGATACAGCGTGCAACTAATGAAAAACTGTTTTTT. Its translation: CASSPIQRATNEKLFF.

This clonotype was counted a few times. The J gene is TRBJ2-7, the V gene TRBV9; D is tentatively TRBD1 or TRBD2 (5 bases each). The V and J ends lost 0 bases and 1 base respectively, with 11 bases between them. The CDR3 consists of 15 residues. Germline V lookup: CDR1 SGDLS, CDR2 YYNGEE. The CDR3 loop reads CASSVGTGASYEQYF. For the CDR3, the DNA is TGTGCCAGCAGCGTAGGGACTGGGGCATCCTACGAGCAGTACTTC.

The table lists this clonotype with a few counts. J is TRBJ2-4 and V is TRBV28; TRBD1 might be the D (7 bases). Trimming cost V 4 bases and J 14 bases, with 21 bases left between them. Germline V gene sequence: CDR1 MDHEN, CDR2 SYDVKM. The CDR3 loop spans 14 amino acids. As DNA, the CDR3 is TGTGCCAGCAGTTCATCTTCCAGGGGGGATAAGAAGTACTTC. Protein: CASSSSSRGDKKYF.

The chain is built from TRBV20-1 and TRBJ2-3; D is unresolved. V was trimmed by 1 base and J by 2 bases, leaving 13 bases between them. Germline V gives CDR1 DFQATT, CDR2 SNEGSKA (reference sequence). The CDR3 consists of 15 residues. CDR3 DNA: TGCAGTGCTAGAGCCCGGAACTCCTACACAGATACGCAGTATTTT. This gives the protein CSARARNSYTDTQYF.